This T cell receptor (beta chain) derives from a study of OX40 agonist ivuxolimab in advanced cancers. TCRdb keeps only in-frame clones here, not all; method: immunoSEQ multiplex PCR. The sample holds some 12,000 clones, about 82% seen once. Collection of blood occurred at baseline, at cycle 4 day 1, and at cycle 7 day 1. Sequencing used CD4+ or CD8+ T cells sorted from blood, obtained in a trial of the OX40 agonist ivuxolimab. This clonotype was obtained from an adult with an advanced solid tumor such as melanoma, head and neck, liver or kidney cancer.

CDR3 loop: CATGGGVDYGYTF. Written as DNA, the CDR3 is TGTGCCACCGGAGGGGGGGTGGACTATGGCTACACCTTC. The rearrangement joins TRBV2 to TRBJ1-2; D perhaps matches TRBD1 (6 bases). This CDR3 has 13 amino acids. V lost 10 bases and J 3 bases, leaving 15 bases between the germline ends. Germline V lookup: CDR1 SNHLY, CDR2 FYNNEI.